The 8 T cell receptor beta chains in this list originate from one sample, sequenced in a study of cytomegalovirus exposure and HLA in healthy donors. Generated by immunoSEQ multiplex PCR, the TCRdb table keeps only in-frame clones and is missing some. The sample gives under 250,000 clones, over 75% of which show up once; roughly 2% is in the top ten. The specimen sequenced was PBMCs. These receptors were obtained from a woman aged 18-29 years in good health and CMV-seropositive.

CDR3 nucleotide sequence: TGTGCCAGCAGCCCCCGGGAAGCGGGAGGGCCAGAGGCAGATACGCAGTATTTT. Its translation is CASSPREAGGPEADTQYF. The V gene is TRBV9, the J gene TRBJ2-3; 10 nucleotides line up with TRBD2. With 4 bases clipped from V and 4 bases from J, the junction kept 15 bases outside the gene matches. This CDR3 is 18 amino acids long. Germline CDR1 is SGDLS and CDR2 is YYNGEE.

This clone was found once. This rearrangement joins TRBV2 to TRBJ1-5; D possibly corresponds to TRBD1 (5 bases). CDR1 SNHLY and CDR2 FYNNEI come from the germline V gene. CDR3 size: 14 residues. The V end was cut by 5 bases, the J end by 3 bases, with 11 bases between. The CDR3 sequence: CASSPQGLNQPQHF. CDR3 sequence (DNA): TGTGCCAGCAGTCCCCAGGGACTCAATCAGCCCCAGCATTTT.

The chain couples TRBV5-1 to TRBJ2-2, with D unresolved. Deletions cut 0 bases from V and 2 bases from J, with 8 bases between. Germline CDR1 and CDR2: SGHRS and YFSETQ. The CDR3 contains 15 residues. The CDR3 spells CASSLVSLNTGELFF. The CDR3 nucleotides are TGCGCCAGCAGCTTGGTATCCCTAAACACCGGGGAGCTGTTTTTT.

The rearrangement uses TRBV2 and TRBJ2-7, with 9 bases matching TRBD1. Germline CDR1 reads SNHLY; CDR2 reads FYNNEI. The CDR3 has 15 residues. V was pared by 7 bases and J by 5 bases, with 12 bases of the junction left unmatched. The CDR3 spells CASTTEGDRANEQYF. CDR3 sequence (DNA): TGTGCCAGCACCACCGAGGGGGACAGGGCCAACGAGCAGTACTTC.

The chain is built from TRBV5-6 and TRBJ1-2, with D perhaps TRBD1 (5 bases). Trimming removed 2 bases at V and 1 base at J, with 12 bases between. Germline V lookup: CDR1 SGHDT, CDR2 YYEEEE. CDR3 length: 15 residues. The CDR3 coding sequence is TGTGCCAGCAGCTTAGCACAGGAGAATAACTATGGCTACACCTTC. Translating gives CASSLAQENNYGYTF.

The chain joins TRBV30 to TRBJ1-1; tentative D call: TRBD1 (6 bases). CDR3 length equals 10 residues. The V end lost 5 bases, the J end lost 11 bases, and 12 bases lay between the germline ends. Germline values: CDR1 GTSNPN, CDR2 SVGIG (reference sequence). DNA for the CDR3: TGTGCCTGGTTGGGGGGGGGCGCTTTCTTT. Protein sequence: CAWLGGGAFF.

The genes are TRBV2 and TRBJ1-4; no reliable D call. V shed 2 bases and J shed 1 base, with 8 bases lying between them. The V gene's germline CDR1 is SNHLY and CDR2 FYNNEI. The CDR3 consists of 15 residues. The CDR3 DNA reads as TGTGCCAGCAGTGAATCCCGCGGAACTAATGAAAAACTGTTTTTT. Its translation: CASSESRGTNEKLFF.

The chain has TRBV7-8 and TRBJ2-3; D might be TRBD2 (6 bases). CDR1 SGHVS and CDR2 FQNEAQ come from the germline V gene. The CDR3 totals 16 residues. V lost 4 bases and J lost 1, with 15 bases in between. The CDR3 coding sequence is TGTGCCAGCAGCTCCCCCTCGGGGGTCCGCACAGATACGCAGTATTTT. Its translation is CASSSPSGVRTDTQYF.